Listed below are T cell receptor beta chains from one sample, sequenced in a study of cytomegalovirus exposure and HLA in healthy donors. The repertoire was sequenced with immunoSEQ multiplex PCR; TCRdb's copy has only in-frame clones and lacks some. Among around 87,000 clones listed, 76% were seen once. The sequencing sample was made of PBMCs. These receptors came from a man aged 40-50 years in good health and CMV-seronegative. CDR3s include the opening cysteine and the closing phenylalanine or tryptophan. The D gene is left open where the match is weak. Some rows mark clone size as missing; the rest say once, few, many or name a class of expanded clone.

v_gene,d_gene,j_gene,abundance,CDR3nt,CDR3aa
TRBV7-9,-,TRBJ1-2,-,TGTGCCAGCAGCTTAGAGCCGCAGGGCGGTAGGAGCTACACCTTC,CASSLEPQGGRSYTF
TRBV14,-,TRBJ1-2,-,TGTGCCAGCAGCCAAGCGCAGGGCCATTACTATGGCTACACCTTC,CASSQAQGHYYGYTF
TRBV6-6,-,TRBJ1-2,-,TGTGCCAGCAGTACAGGGAGTACCTATGGCTACACCTTC,CASSTGSTYGYTF
TRBV6-5,TRBD2,TRBJ2-3,-,TGTGCCAGCAGTCAACTAGCGGGGGGGACAGATACGCAGTATTTT,CASSQLAGGTDTQYF
TRBV7-3,-,TRBJ2-3,-,TGTGCCAGCAGCCCCCGGACAAGAACAGATACGCAGTATTTT,CASSPRTRTDTQYF
TRBV29-1,TRBD1,TRBJ2-4,-,TGCAGCGTCCAAAAGGGGGCGGAACAGTACTTC,CSVQKGAEQYF
TRBV7-2,-,TRBJ1-1,-,TGTGCCAGCAGCCTCGCAGGGGTGCCTTTCTTT,CASSLAGVPFF
TRBV7-3,-,TRBJ1-6,many,TGTGCCAGCAGCTTAGTGGCCCTGATTTCACCCCTCCACTTT,CASSLVALISPLHF
TRBV28,-,TRBJ2-1,once,TGTGCCAGCAGTCCCCTTGGAGGGGGCCCCCTCTACAATGAGCAGTTCTTC,CASSPLGGGPLYNEQFF
TRBV28,-,TRBJ2-3,-,TGTGCCAGCACCAACCCTGGGGGGGGGCATTCTGCGCAGTATTTT,CASTNPGGGHSAQYF
TRBV4-1,-,TRBJ1-1,-,TGCGCCAGCAAGCGAGGGGACTTGAACACTGAAGCTTTCTTT,CASKRGDLNTEAFF
TRBV28,-,TRBJ1-1,-,TGTGCCAGCAGTTTAACCCCACAGGGTTACACTGAAGCTTTCTTT,CASSLTPQGYTEAFF
TRBV7-8,-,TRBJ2-5,-,TGTGCCAGCAGCTTAGTTGACTACATCTCCTCCCCACAAGAGACCCAGTACTTC,CASSLVDYISSPQETQYF
TRBV19,TRBD1,TRBJ1-1,-,TGTGCCAGTAAAGGACAGGGGAACACTGAAGCTTTCTTT,CASKGQGNTEAFF
TRBV9,TRBD1,TRBJ1-1,-,TGTGCCAGCAGAGCTGGACAGGGGACGGGCACTGAAGCTTTCTTT,CASRAGQGTGTEAFF
TRBV9,TRBD1,TRBJ2-5,-,TGTGCCAGCAGCCCAGGGGACAGGGGAGGTGGAGAGACCCAGTACTTC,CASSPGDRGGGETQYF
TRBV7-9,-,TRBJ2-7,once,TGTGCCAGCAGCTTGGGAGACACGTCCTACGAGCAGTACTTC,CASSLGDTSYEQYF
TRBV9,-,TRBJ1-1,-,TGTGCCAGCAGCGGGGACACTAAAGAGAACACTGAAGCTTTCTTT,CASSGDTKENTEAFF
TRBV4-3,-,TRBJ2-3,-,TGCGCCAGCAGCCTCTCCCGGGACTCCGCAGATACGCAGTATTTT,CASSLSRDSADTQYF
TRBV2,-,TRBJ1-6,-,TGTGCCAGCAAGAATGGCCCCTATAATTCACCCCTCCACTTT,CASKNGPYNSPLHF
TRBV7-3,-,TRBJ2-7,-,TGTGCCAGCAGCTTAGGAGGGGCTTACAACTACGAGCAGTACTTC,CASSLGGAYNYEQYF
TRBV30,-,TRBJ2-7,-,TGTGCCTGGAGTGGACGACTAGTATCCTACGAGCAGTACTTC,CAWSGRLVSYEQYF
TRBV27,-,TRBJ2-3,few,TGTGCCAGCAAACTATCTCTCCGGGTCACAGATACGCAGTATTTT,CASKLSLRVTDTQYF
TRBV4-1,-,TRBJ1-1,once,TGCGCCAGCAGCCAAGTAGGAGAGAACACTGAAGCTTTCTTT,CASSQVGENTEAFF
TRBV7-6,TRBD1,TRBJ2-4,-,TGTGCCAGCAGCTTAGGTGTTCTTAGGGGGCATGGGAACATTCAGTACTTC,CASSLGVLRGHGNIQYF
TRBV7-9,-,TRBJ1-6,-,TGTGCCAGCAGCATCCTAAGCTCCTATAATTCACCCCTCCACTTT,CASSILSSYNSPLHF
TRBV9,TRBD1,TRBJ1-3,-,TGTGCTTCTTCAGGGGGCGCTGGAAACACCATATATTTT,CASSGGAGNTIYF
TRBV29-1,-,TRBJ2-2,-,TGCAGCGTTCCCTCGGAGTCCAACACCGGGGAGCTGTTTTTT,CSVPSESNTGELFF
TRBV19,-,TRBJ1-2,-,TGTGCCAGTAGTACTAGGTCGGACTATGGCTACACCTTC,CASSTRSDYGYTF
TRBV28,TRBD1,TRBJ1-5,-,TGTGCCAGCAGTTTATCCGAGACAGGGGATGGTCAGCCCCAGCATTTT,CASSLSETGDGQPQHF
TRBV5-8,-,TRBJ2-1,-,TGTGCCAGCAGCTTTGGCAGGGTGGGCAATGAGCAGTTCTTC,CASSFGRVGNEQFF
TRBV7-8,-,TRBJ1-5,few,TGTGCCAGCAGCTTATTCGGGCAGCCCCAGCATTTT,CASSLFGQPQHF
TRBV28,TRBD1,TRBJ2-7,-,TGTGCCAGCAGTTTAGCAGGGGGTCGCTCCTACGAGCAGTACTTC,CASSLAGGRSYEQYF
TRBV4-2,-,TRBJ2-5,few,TGTGCCAGCAGCCAAGAAACAGAGGGTATGGGAGAGACCCAGTACTTC,CASSQETEGMGETQYF
TRBV6-5,-,TRBJ1-2,-,TGTGCCAGCAGTACGGGGGTATATGGCTACACCTTC,CASSTGVYGYTF
TRBV7-9,-,TRBJ1-2,-,TGTGCCAGCAGCTTCACAGGGAGGGGGTATGGCTACACCTTC,CASSFTGRGYGYTF
TRBV9,TRBD2,TRBJ2-5,-,TGTGCCAGCAGCGTAGGACTAGCGGGGGGCGAGGAGACCCAGTACTTC,CASSVGLAGGEETQYF
TRBV9,TRBD1,TRBJ1-1,few,TGTGCCAGCAGCGTAGCTGGGACAGGGGATCAGACTGAAGCTTTCTTT,CASSVAGTGDQTEAFF
TRBV5-1,-,TRBJ1-2,-,TGCGCCAGCAGCCCCGGGGAGGGAAACTATGGCTACACCTTC,CASSPGEGNYGYTF
TRBV7-9,-,TRBJ1-2,-,TGTGCCAGCAGCTTACAGGGCACCTATGGCTACACCTTC,CASSLQGTYGYTF
TRBV7-3,TRBD1,TRBJ2-7,once,TGTGCCAGCAGCGTATCCGGGACAGGTGTCTACGAGCAGTACTTC,CASSVSGTGVYEQYF
TRBV30,TRBD1,TRBJ1-5,few,TGTGCCTGGAGGCCTACAGGGGGAAGGGATCAGCCCCAGCATTTT,CAWRPTGGRDQPQHF
TRBV5-4,TRBD1,TRBJ1-1,-,TGTGCCAGCAGCGCCGGGACAGAGTACGACACTGAAGCTTTCTTT,CASSAGTEYDTEAFF
TRBV7-9,-,TRBJ2-5,few,TGTGCCAGCAGCCCATTAGCCGTCCCGGAGACCCAGTACTTC,CASSPLAVPETQYF
TRBV7-6,-,TRBJ2-1,-,TGTGCCAGCAGCTCTCCGGGGGGCGGGACCTACAATGAGCAGTTCTTC,CASSSPGGGTYNEQFF
TRBV7-2,TRBD2,TRBJ2-1,-,TGTGCCAGCAGCTCCCCCTGGACTAGCGGGGACAATGAGCAGTTCTTC,CASSSPWTSGDNEQFF
TRBV27,TRBD1,TRBJ1-2,few,TGTGCCAGCAGTCAGACAGGGGGAGTGCCTCATGGCTACACCTTC,CASSQTGGVPHGYTF
TRBV12-5,-,TRBJ2-5,-,TGTGCTACCGGTGATATGGAGACCCAGTACTTC,CATGDMETQYF
TRBV7-3,TRBD2,TRBJ2-1,few,TGTGCCAGCGGTCTAGCGGGGGGGCCGGGTTATGAGCAGTTCTTC,CASGLAGGPGYEQFF
TRBV6-5,TRBD1,TRBJ1-1,-,TGTGCCAGCAGTCAGCAGGGGGTTGGTGAAGCTTTCTTT,CASSQQGVGEAFF